The 3 T cell receptor beta chains given below trace back to one sample, sequenced in a study of T cell changes during pregnancy in multiple sclerosis. Sequencing was performed with immunoSEQ multiplex PCR; in TCRdb, only in-frame clones are kept and a portion is missing. The sample gives tens of thousands of clones, roughly 90% of which show up once; more than 9% is in the top ten. Source: peripheral blood, taken after pregnancy. The receptors come from a female donor in good health, enrolled as a control in a pregnancy study.

This chain connects TRBV18 to TRBJ2-1, with 8 bases lining up with TRBD2. Germline V CDR1 and CDR2: KGHSH, LQKENI. This CDR3 is built from 17 residues. With V trimmed by 1 base and J by 7 bases, 12 bases remained unmatched. The CDR3 loop is CASSPRTAGALGNEQFF. The CDR3, as DNA: TGTGCCAGCTCACCACGCACAGCGGGGGCCTTGGGGAATGAGCAGTTCTTC.

The V call is TRBV2, the J call TRBJ2-2; unclear D gene. Trimming stripped 3 bases from V and 3 bases from J, with 2 bases between. The CDR3 consists of 12 residues. Per germline, CDR1 SNHLY and CDR2 FYNNEI. In nucleotides, the CDR3 is TGTGCCAGCAGTGACTACACCGGGGAGCTGTTTTTT. Amino acids: CASSDYTGELFF. Complete variable domain (other parts from reference TRBV2 and TRBJ2-2): EPEVTQTPSHQVTQMGQEVILRCVPISNHLYFYWYRQILGQKVEFLVSFYNNEISEKSEIFDDQFSVERPDGSNFTLKIRSTKLEDSAMYFCASSDYTGELFFGEGSRLTVL.

This sequence joins TRBV19 and TRBJ2-1; maybe TRBD2 (6 bases). CDR1 LNHDA and CDR2 SQIVND come from the germline V gene (reference sequence). This CDR3 is 17 amino acids long. The V end was cut by 5 bases, the J end by 0 bases, with 17 bases between. The CDR3 nucleotides read TGTGCCAGTAGTTCTCGGAGGGGACTCAGCTCCTACAATGAGCAGTTCTTC. Encoded protein: CASSSRRGLSSYNEQFF. Drawing the rest from reference TRBV19 and TRBJ2-1, the complete variable domain is DGGITQSPKYLFRKEGQNVTLSCEQNLNHDAMYWYRQDPGQGLRLIYYSQIVNDFQKGDIAEGYSVSREKKESFPLTVTSAQKNPTAFYLCASSSRRGLSSYNEQFFGPGTRLTVL.